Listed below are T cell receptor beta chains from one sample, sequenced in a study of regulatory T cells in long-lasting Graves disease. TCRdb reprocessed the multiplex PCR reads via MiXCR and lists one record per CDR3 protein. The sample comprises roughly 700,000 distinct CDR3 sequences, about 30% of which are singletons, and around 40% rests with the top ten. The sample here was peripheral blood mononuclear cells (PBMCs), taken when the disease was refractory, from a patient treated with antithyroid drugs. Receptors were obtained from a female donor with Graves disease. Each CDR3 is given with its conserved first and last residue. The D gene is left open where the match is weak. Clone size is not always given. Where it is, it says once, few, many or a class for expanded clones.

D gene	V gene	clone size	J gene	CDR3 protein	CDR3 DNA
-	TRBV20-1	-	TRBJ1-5	CSARAPYSEPQHF	TGCAGTGCTAGGGCCCCATACAGCGAGCCCCAGCATTTT
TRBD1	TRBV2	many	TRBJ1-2	CASSEGTGGPYGYTF	TGTGCCAGCAGTGAAGGGACAGGGGGCCCCTATGGCTACACCTTC
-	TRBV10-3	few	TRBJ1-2	CAISEIGQGDGYTF	TGTGCCATCAGTGAGATTGGGCAGGGTGATGGCTACACCTTC
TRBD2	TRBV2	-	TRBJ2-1	CASSEDSSGWYNEQFF	TGTGCCAGCAGTGAAGATTCTAGCGGTTGGTACAATGAGCAGTTCTTC
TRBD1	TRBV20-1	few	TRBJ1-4	CSARDGQGFNEKLFF	TGCAGTGCTAGGGACGGACAGGGGTTTAATGAAAAACTGTTTTTT
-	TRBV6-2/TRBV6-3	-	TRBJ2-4	CASSEQNIQYF	TGTGCCAGCAGTGAACAGAACATTCAGTACTTC
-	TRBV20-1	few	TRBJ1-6	CSALTGVGRSPLHF	TGCAGTGCCCTGACAGGAGTGGGACGTTCACCCCTCCACTTT
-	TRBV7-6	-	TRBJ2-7	CASSFRDKAYEQYF	TGTGCCAGCAGCTTCCGGGACAAAGCCTACGAGCAGTACTTC
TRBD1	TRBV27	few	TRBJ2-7	CASRGGGQGSYEQYF	TGTGCCAGCAGGGGGGGGGGACAGGGATCCTACGAGCAGTACTTC
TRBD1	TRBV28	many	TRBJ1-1	CASSPQGDGNTEAFF	TGTGCCAGCAGTCCCCAGGGGGACGGCAACACTGAAGCTTTCTTT
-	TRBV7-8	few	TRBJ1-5	CASSYRAPLSPQHF	TGTGCCAGCAGCTACCGGGCCCCGCTGTCGCCCCAGCATTTT
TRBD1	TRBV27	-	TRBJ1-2	CASSHGGDRGIHGYTF	TGTGCCAGCAGTCACGGAGGAGACAGGGGAATTCATGGCTACACCTTC
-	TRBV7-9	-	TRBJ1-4	CASSSSPGLGKLFF	TGTGCCAGCAGCTCCTCCCCGGGTCTCGGAAAACTGTTTTTT
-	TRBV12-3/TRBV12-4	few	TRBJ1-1	CASRSVVGAEAFF	TGTGCCAGCAGGTCAGTGGTGGGGGCTGAAGCTTTCTTT
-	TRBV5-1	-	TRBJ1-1	CASTATPNTEAFF	TGCGCCAGCACCGCGACTCCGAACACTGAAGCTTTCTTT
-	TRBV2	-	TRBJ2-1	CASSPGSSRNEQFF	TGTGCCAGCAGCCCTGGGTCTTCGCGGAATGAGCAGTTCTTC
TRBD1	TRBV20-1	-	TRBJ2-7	CSASRGQGYEQYF	TGCAGTGCTAGTAGGGGACAGGGCTACGAGCAGTACTTC
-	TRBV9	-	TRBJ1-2	CASSANRVGYTF	TGTGCCAGCAGCGCTAACAGGGTTGGCTACACCTTC
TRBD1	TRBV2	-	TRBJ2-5	CASSARTRGRGETQYF	TGTGCCAGCAGCGCTAGAACCAGGGGGCGCGGAGAGACCCAGTACTTC
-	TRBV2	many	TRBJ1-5	CASSGSGFSLNQPQHF	TGTGCCAGCAGTGGATCAGGGTTTTCGCTGAATCAGCCCCAGCATTTT
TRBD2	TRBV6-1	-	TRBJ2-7	CASSEGTSGLYEQYF	TGTGCCAGCAGTGAAGGTACTAGCGGCCTCTACGAGCAGTACTTC
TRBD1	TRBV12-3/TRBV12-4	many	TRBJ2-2	CASNLRTGPNTGELFF	TGTGCCAGCAACCTAAGGACAGGCCCGAACACCGGGGAGCTGTTTTTT
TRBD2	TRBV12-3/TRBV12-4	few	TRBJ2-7	CASSQGIAGINEQYF	TGTGCCAGCAGTCAGGGCATAGCGGGGATAAACGAGCAGTACTTC
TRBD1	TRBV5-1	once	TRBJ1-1	CSSSTGQGGTEAFF	TGCTCCAGCAGCACGGGACAGGGAGGGACTGAAGCTTTCTTT
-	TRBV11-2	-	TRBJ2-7	CASSLGRLFYEQYF	TGTGCCAGCAGCTTAGGAAGACTTTTCTACGAGCAGTACTTC
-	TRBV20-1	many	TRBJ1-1	CSAEPQVARQVQNTEAFF	TGCAGTGCCGAGCCCCAGGTGGCGAGACAGGTCCAGAACACTGAAGCTTTCTTT
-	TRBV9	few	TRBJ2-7	CASSVAAGRAYEQYF	TGTGCCAGCAGCGTAGCGGCGGGACGGGCCTACGAGCAGTACTTC
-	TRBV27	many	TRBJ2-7	CASSFDYVSEQYF	TGTGCCAGCAGTTTCGACTATGTTTCCGAGCAGTACTTC